This T cell receptor (beta chain) was sequenced for a study of T cells after yellow fever vaccination. This CDR3 contains 13 residues. The germline V gene has CDR1 SGHTA and CDR2 FQGNSA. V was trimmed by 6 bases and J by 6 bases, leaving 12 bases between them. One entry per CDR3 protein results from TCRdb running MiXCR on the 5' RACE reads. Among 130,000 or so distinct CDR3 sequences listed, roughly 15% were seen once. The sample in question was CD8+ T cells sorted from PBMCs, obtained 5 days after the yellow fever booster vaccination. This sequence was found in a young man who received the YFV17D yellow fever vaccine. V is TRBV7-2 and J is TRBJ2-1; D is ambiguous. CDR3 bases: TGTGCCAGCAGACCACCCGGTTCCAATGAGCAGTTCTTC. This encodes CASRPPGSNEQFF. Full variable domain (missing parts from reference TRBV7-2 and TRBJ2-1): GAGVSQSPSNKVTEKGKDVELRCDPISGHTALYWYRQSLGQGLEFLIYFQGNSAPDKSGLPSDRFSAERTGGSVSTLTIQRTQQEDSAVYLCASRPPGSNEQFFGPGTRLTVL.